The 9 T cell receptor beta chains in this list originate from one sample, sequenced in a study of blood T cell repertoires in COVID-19. The protocol was immunoSEQ multiplex PCR, while the TCRdb copy is restricted to in-frame clones and leaves out a portion. The sample includes around 300,000 clones, approximately 90% of them seen just once. The sample taken for sequencing was peripheral blood. The source of these receptors is a woman in her thirties or forties with acute or convalescent COVID-19.

For this clone: The sample holds other DNA sequences that translate to the same CDR3. J is TRBJ1-2 and V is TRBV9; 8 positions agree with TRBD1. There are 15 residues in the CDR3. V lost 0 bases and J lost 0; bases outside the gene matches: 1. Germline CDR1 reads SGDLS; CDR2 reads YYNGEE. The CDR3 sequence is CASSVGTGPNYGYTF. Here the CDR3 DNA reads TGTGCCAGCAGCGTAGGGACAGGGCCTAACTATGGCTACACCTTC.

The V gene is TRBV11-3, the J gene TRBJ2-1; D gene uncertain. CDR3 length equals 15 residues. Trimming pared 0 bases from V and 3 bases from J, leaving 9 bases between. Germline-derived CDR1 and CDR2 are SGHNT and YENEEA. In nucleotides, the CDR3 is TGTGCCAGCAGCTTAGACTTCGTCAGCTACAATGAGCAGTTCTTC. Translation gives CASSLDFVSYNEQFF. The entire variable domain, with the rest obtained from reference TRBV11-3 and TRBJ2-1, is as follows: EAGVVQSPRYKIIEKKQPVAFWCNPISGHNTLYWYLQNLGQGPELLIRYENEEAVDDSQLPKDRFSAERLKGVDSTLKIQPAELGDSAVYLCASSLDFVSYNEQFFGPGTRLTVL.

This rearrangement joins TRBV7-6 to TRBJ2-1; TRBD2 matches 10 bases. V dropped 6 bases and J dropped 10; count of bases not matched to a gene: 15. CDR1 is SGHVS and CDR2 is FNYEAQ in the germline V gene. This CDR3 region has 16 residues. The CDR3 nucleotides read TGTGCCAGCAGTCATAGCGGGGGGACTACCTTTGGCGAGCAGTTCTTC. Translation: CASSHSGGTTFGEQFF.

The chain uses TRBV12-3 or TRBV12-4 and TRBJ1-3; 8 nucleotides line up with TRBD1. V lost 6 bases to trimming and J lost 7 bases; unmatched junction nucleotides: 5. This CDR3 contains 13 residues. This CDR3 reads CASRSTGANTIYF. As DNA, the CDR3 is TGTGCCAGCAGGTCGACAGGGGCGAACACCATATATTTT.

This chain joins TRBV29-1 and TRBJ2-1; no clear D gene. The germline gives CDR1 SQVTM, CDR2 ANQGSEA. V lost 1 base and J lost 2, with 9 bases in between. This CDR3 region has 14 residues. CDR3 sequence reads: CSVEGLSPYNEQFF. CDR3 coding DNA: TGCAGCGTTGAAGGGTTGAGCCCCTACAATGAGCAGTTCTTC.

The V and J genes are TRBV19 and TRBJ1-2, with no clear D. The germline V gene encodes CDR1 LNHDA and CDR2 SQIVND (reference sequence). The V and J ends lost 5 bases and 6 bases respectively, with 10 bases between them. The CDR3 spans 12 residues. The CDR3 spells CASSPGTNGYTF. For the CDR3, the DNA is TGTGCCAGTAGTCCGGGAACGAATGGCTACACCTTC.

CDR3 sequence (DNA): TGTGCCAGCAGCTTAGACGGGGCTAACTATGGCTACACCTTC. This encodes CASSLDGANYGYTF. V usage is TRBV7-3 and J usage is TRBJ1-2; D gene uncertain. Germline assignment: CDR1 SGHTA and CDR2 FQGTGA. This CDR3 has 14 amino acids. Deletions cut 2 bases from V and 0 bases from J, with 7 bases between.

V gene TRBV19 combines with J gene TRBJ1-2, with D perhaps TRBD1 (5 bases). V lost 5 bases to trimming and J lost 5 bases, with 15 bases between them. The CDR3 covers 14 residues. Germline V gene sequence: CDR1 LNHDA, CDR2 SQIVND (reference sequence). The CDR3 coding sequence is TGTGCCAGTAGTGCTTCACAGGTTGGGTATGGCTACACCTTC. This translates into CASSASQVGYGYTF. Full variable domain (remainder filled in from reference TRBV19 and TRBJ1-2): DGGITQSPKYLFRKEGQNVTLSCEQNLNHDAMYWYRQDPGQGLRLIYYSQIVNDFQKGDIAEGYSVSREKKESFPLTVTSAQKNPTAFYLCASSASQVGYGYTFGSGTRLTVV.

The chain joins TRBV5-5 to TRBJ1-1; TRBD1 is a possible D gene (6 bases). Germline CDR1 is SGHKS and CDR2 is YYEKEE (reference sequence). CDR3 size: 12 residues. The V end lost 4 bases, the J end lost 9 bases, and 13 bases lay between the germline ends. CDR3 DNA sequence: TGTGCCAGCAGCCCCTCAGGGACAAAAGCTTTCTTT. Protein sequence: CASSPSGTKAFF.